This T cell receptor beta chain was retrieved from a study of blood T cell repertoires in COVID-19. Profiling relied on immunoSEQ multiplex PCR, and the TCRdb table lists in-frame clones only, not all of them. The sample lists around 190,000 clones; approximately 85% were seen once. This clonotype was obtained from a woman between 18 and 30 years old who had recovered from COVID-19. Sequencing used PBMCs or T cells enriched from blood (not recorded which).

CDR3 amino acids: CASSLPPPPEQYF. The CDR3 DNA reads as TGTGCCAGCAGTTTACCCCCTCCCCCCGAGCAGTACTTC. The chain is built from TRBV12-3 or TRBV12-4 and TRBJ2-7; no firm D call. V was shortened by 2 bases and J by 6 bases, with 11 bases between the two germline ends. This CDR3 is 13 amino acids long.